Listed below are T cell receptor beta chains from one sample, sequenced in a study of blood T cell repertoires in COVID-19. Libraries were prepared by immunoSEQ multiplex PCR; TCRdb keeps only in-frame clonotypes and omits some of them. The sample has some 60,000 clones, 80% to 85% seen once; the top ten hold approximately 20%. Input material: peripheral blood. The origin of the receptors is a man between 25 and 39 years old with COVID-19, enrolled during active disease. Both conserved end residues are part of each CDR3. The order of the fields is D gene, clone size, V gene, J gene, CDR3 protein, CDR3 DNA. A D gene is named only where the DNA matches it firmly. Rows may omit the clone size; those that give it use once, few, many or a size class.

D: .
size: .
V: TRBV24-1
J: TRBJ1-6
CDR3: CATSEGQLSSYNSPLHF
DNA: TGTGCCACCAGTGAAGGACAACTGAGCTCCTATAATTCACCCCTCCACTTT

D: TRBD1
size: .
V: TRBV19
J: TRBJ1-5
CDR3: CASIPGQGNQPQHF
DNA: TGTGCCAGTATACCGGGACAGGGTAATCAGCCCCAGCATTTT

D: .
size: .
V: TRBV11-3
J: TRBJ1-1
CDR3: CASSPRPGNTEAFF
DNA: TGTGCCAGCAGCCCCCGCCCGGGGAACACTGAAGCTTTCTTT

D: TRBD2
size: .
V: TRBV6-6
J: TRBJ2-7
CDR3: CASSFSGGGPYEQYF
DNA: TGTGCCAGCAGTTTCTCCGGGGGGGGGCCCTACGAGCAGTACTTC

D: TRBD1
size: .
V: TRBV28
J: TRBJ1-6
CDR3: CASSPGGRPYNSPLHF
DNA: TGTGCCAGCAGCCCAGGGGGGAGACCCTATAATTCACCCCTCCACTTT

D: .
size: .
V: TRBV27
J: TRBJ1-2
CDR3: CASSPRDSGSGYTF
DNA: TGTGCCAGCAGCCCCAGGGACTCTGGATCTGGCTACACCTTC

D: TRBD2
size: .
V: TRBV10-3
J: TRBJ2-3
CDR3: CAISEDLAGEIGSSTDTQYF
DNA: TGTGCCATCAGTGAGGATCTAGCGGGAGAAATCGGGAGTAGCACAGATACGCAGTATTTT

D: TRBD1
size: .
V: TRBV23-1
J: TRBJ2-2
CDR3: CASSLLPDRKNTGELFF
DNA: TGCGCCAGCAGCCTATTGCCGGACAGGAAGAACACCGGGGAGCTGTTTTTT

D: TRBD1
size: .
V: TRBV5-6
J: TRBJ1-3
CDR3: CASSLAAQTGWDSGNTIYF
DNA: TGTGCCAGCAGCTTGGCCGCCCAGACAGGGTGGGATTCTGGAAACACCATATATTTT

D: .
size: .
V: TRBV7-9
J: TRBJ2-6
CDR3: CASSLYGGGSGANVLTF
DNA: TGTGCCAGCAGCTTATATGGGGGCGGTTCTGGGGCCAACGTCCTGACTTTC

D: TRBD1
size: .
V: TRBV11-3
J: TRBJ2-3
CDR3: CASSLSSTTGSRDTQYF
DNA: TGTGCCAGCAGCTTGTCCTCGACGACAGGGTCAAGAGATACGCAGTATTTT

D: .
size: .
V: TRBV4-3
J: TRBJ2-2
CDR3: CASSQGRGRALFF
DNA: TGCGCCAGCAGCCAAGGAAGAGGCAGGGCCCTGTTTTTT

D: TRBD1
size: .
V: TRBV7-2
J: TRBJ2-5
CDR3: CASSPQTGYGETQYF
DNA: TGTGCCAGCAGCCCCCAGACAGGGTATGGAGAGACCCAGTACTTC

D: .
size: .
V: TRBV5-6
J: TRBJ2-6
CDR3: CASSWSSGANVLTF
DNA: TGTGCCAGCAGCTGGAGCTCTGGGGCCAACGTCCTGACTTTC

D: .
size: few
V: TRBV7-8
J: TRBJ1-1
CDR3: CASSAYLPIMNTEAFF
DNA: TGTGCCAGCAGCGCCTACCTCCCCATTATGAACACTGAAGCTTTCTTT

D: .
size: .
V: TRBV27
J: TRBJ2-2
CDR3: CASSLSSGNTGELFF
DNA: TGTGCCAGCAGTTTATCGAGTGGGAACACCGGGGAGCTGTTTTTT

D: TRBD2
size: .
V: TRBV7-2
J: TRBJ2-5
CDR3: CASSLGLASETQYF
DNA: TGTGCCAGCAGCTTAGGACTAGCGAGTGAGACCCAGTACTTC

D: .
size: .
V: TRBV19
J: TRBJ2-3
CDR3: CASSDRADTQYF
DNA: TGTGCCAGTAGCGACAGAGCAGATACGCAGTATTTT

D: TRBD2
size: .
V: TRBV11-2
J: TRBJ2-3
CDR3: CASSLFPGGSTDTQYF
DNA: TGTGCCAGCAGCTTATTCCCGGGAGGCAGCACAGATACGCAGTATTTT

D: .
size: .
V: TRBV7-9
J: TRBJ1-2
CDR3: CASSPRDNEGYTF
DNA: TGTGCCAGCAGCCCCCGGGACAACGAAGGCTACACCTTC

D: .
size: .
V: TRBV20-1
J: TRBJ1-3
CDR3: CSARAGVTIYF
DNA: TGCAGTGCCAGGGCGGGGGTCACCATATATTTT

D: TRBD2
size: .
V: TRBV6-5
J: TRBJ2-7
CDR3: CASSHITSDSYEQYF
DNA: TGTGCCAGCAGCCATATAACTAGCGACTCCTACGAGCAGTACTTC

D: .
size: .
V: TRBV6-5
J: TRBJ1-2
CDR3: CASFGGHYGYTF
DNA: TGTGCCAGCTTTGGAGGACACTATGGCTACACCTTC

D: TRBD2
size: .
V: TRBV18
J: TRBJ2-3
CDR3: CASERGGGTDTQYF
DNA: TGTGCCAGTGAGAGGGGAGGGGGCACAGATACGCAGTATTTT

D: TRBD1
size: .
V: TRBV5-4
J: TRBJ2-3
CDR3: CASNDRATDTQYF
DNA: TGTGCCAGCAACGACAGGGCAACAGATACGCAGTATTTT

D: TRBD1
size: .
V: TRBV5-1
J: TRBJ1-1
CDR3: CASSSTGAMNTEAFF
DNA: TGCGCCAGCAGCTCCACAGGGGCAATGAACACTGAAGCTTTCTTT

D: .
size: .
V: TRBV27
J: TRBJ2-4
CDR3: CASSYSEKNIQYF
DNA: TGTGCCAGCAGTTACTCGGAGAAAAACATTCAGTACTTC

D: TRBD2
size: .
V: TRBV3-1/TRBV3-2
J: TRBJ2-5
CDR3: CASSHLLAGARQETQYF
DNA: TGTGCCAGCAGCCACCTGCTAGCGGGGGCACGCCAAGAGACCCAGTACTTC

D: .
size: .
V: TRBV30
J: TRBJ2-1
CDR3: CAWSRLDLYNEQFF
DNA: TGTGCCTGGAGTCGGCTAGACTTATACAATGAGCAGTTCTTC

D: .
size: .
V: TRBV6-6
J: TRBJ2-1
CDR3: CASVEVDPYNEQFF
DNA: TGTGCCAGCGTCGAGGTGGATCCCTACAATGAGCAGTTCTTC

D: TRBD1
size: .
V: TRBV19
J: TRBJ1-2
CDR3: CASLKQGAEGYTF
DNA: TGTGCCAGTCTAAAACAGGGGGCGGAAGGCTACACCTTC

D: .
size: .
V: TRBV28
J: TRBJ2-7
CDR3: CASSLESQGSYEQYF
DNA: TGTGCCAGCAGTTTAGAGTCCCAGGGTTCCTACGAGCAGTACTTC

D: .
size: .
V: TRBV10-3
J: TRBJ2-2
CDR3: CAIRGGAGELFF
DNA: TGTGCCATCAGAGGGGGGGCCGGGGAGCTGTTTTTT

D: .
size: .
V: TRBV6-5
J: TRBJ1-1
CDR3: CASSPRQRGGEAFF
DNA: TGTGCCAGCAGTCCTCGGCAACGAGGGGGTGAAGCTTTCTTT

D: TRBD2
size: .
V: TRBV5-1
J: TRBJ2-1
CDR3: CASSLGFPGTSGNKHTYNEQFF
DNA: TGCGCCAGCAGCTTGGGCTTTCCTGGCACTAGCGGGAACAAACATACCTACAATGAGCAGTTCTTC

D: .
size: .
V: TRBV3-1/TRBV3-2
J: TRBJ1-1
CDR3: CASSRGEGTEAFF
DNA: TGTGCCAGCAGCCGGGGTGAGGGCACTGAAGCTTTCTTT

D: TRBD1
size: .
V: TRBV7-8
J: TRBJ2-1
CDR3: CASSSPPDRGHTNEQFF
DNA: TGTGCCAGCAGCTCCCCACCAGACAGGGGGCATACCAATGAGCAGTTCTTC

D: TRBD2
size: .
V: TRBV9
J: TRBJ2-7
CDR3: CASSPGTSGRTGGDEQYF
DNA: TGTGCCAGCAGCCCAGGGACTAGCGGGAGAACGGGAGGCGACGAGCAGTACTTC

D: .
size: once
V: TRBV21-1
J: TRBJ2-3
CDR3: CASSKWTGGTDTQYF
DNA: TGTGCCAGCAGCAAGTGGACAGGGGGGACAGATACGCAGTATTTT

D: .
size: .
V: TRBV7-2
J: TRBJ1-1
CDR3: CASSEMQGSAEAFF
DNA: TGTGCCAGCAGCGAAATGCAGGGGAGTGCTGAAGCTTTCTTT

D: .
size: once
V: TRBV5-5
J: TRBJ1-1
CDR3: CASSWESGTEAFF
DNA: TGTGCCAGCAGCTGGGAGAGTGGCACTGAAGCTTTCTTT

D: .
size: .
V: TRBV30
J: TRBJ2-7
CDR3: CAWSPDRLYEQYF
DNA: TGTGCCTGGAGTCCCGACAGGCTCTACGAGCAGTACTTC

D: TRBD2
size: .
V: TRBV10-1
J: TRBJ2-3
CDR3: CASSEASGSTDTQYF
DNA: TGCGCCAGCAGTGAAGCTAGCGGGAGTACAGATACGCAGTATTTT

D: TRBD2
size: once
V: TRBV3-1/TRBV3-2
J: TRBJ2-1
CDR3: CASSQPSLAGGINEQFF
DNA: TGTGCCAGCAGCCAACCCTCCTTAGCGGGGGGGATTAATGAGCAGTTCTTC

D: TRBD1
size: .
V: TRBV5-4
J: TRBJ2-1
CDR3: CASSFPDRELNEQFF
DNA: TGTGCCAGCAGCTTCCCGGACAGGGAACTTAATGAGCAGTTCTTC

D: TRBD1
size: .
V: TRBV2
J: TRBJ2-2
CDR3: CASQGQAGTGELFF
DNA: TGTGCCAGCCAGGGACAGGCTGGAACCGGGGAGCTGTTTTTT

D: .
size: few
V: TRBV11-3
J: TRBJ2-4
CDR3: CASSLAENIQYF
DNA: TGTGCCAGCAGCTTAGCGGAAAACATTCAGTACTTC

D: .
size: .
V: TRBV4-1
J: TRBJ2-7
CDR3: CASSQGRLVSASEQYF
DNA: TGCGCCAGCAGCCAAGGACGACTAGTCTCTGCGTCCGAGCAGTACTTC